Below are 27 T cell receptor beta chains sequenced from a single sample in a study of T cell responses to AZD1222 COVID-19 vaccine. Profiling relied on immunoSEQ multiplex PCR, and the TCRdb table lists in-frame clones only, not all of them. This sample has roughly 150,000 clones, with approximately 92% found just once. The sample here was peripheral blood, taken on day 0 of AZD1222 vaccination. The receptors stem from an adult in good health.

The chain carries TRBV3-1 (or the pseudogene TRBV3-2) and TRBJ1-5; D remains unclear. Germline assignment: CDR1 LGHDT and CDR2 YNNKEL (reference sequence). The V and J ends lost 1 base and 6 bases respectively, with 13 bases between them. CDR3 length: 15 amino acids. CDR3 in amino acids: CASSQVMGGGQPQHF. CDR3 nucleotide sequence: TGTGCCAGCAGCCAAGTAATGGGAGGTGGTCAGCCCCAGCATTTT.

V gene TRBV7-2 combines with J gene TRBJ2-7, with 11 nucleotides matching TRBD2. The junction had 6 bases not matched to a gene; V was cut back by 5 bases and J by 3 bases. This CDR3 is 15 amino acids long. Germline lookup yields CDR1 SGHTA and CDR2 FQGNSA. CDR3 residues: CASSTSSGGFYEQYF. The CDR3 DNA reads as TGTGCCAGCAGCACCTCTAGCGGGGGGTTCTACGAGCAGTACTTC.

The rearrangement links TRBV19 to TRBJ1-1; TRBD1 matches at 10 bases. Trimming took 1 base from V and 0 from J; bases not matched to a gene: 8. The CDR3 is 18 amino acids. Germline loops: CDR1 LNHDA, CDR2 SQIVND (reference sequence). The chain's CDR3 is CASSIGRGTGDLNTEAFF. In nucleotides, the CDR3 is TGTGCCAGTAGTATAGGACGGGGGACAGGGGACCTGAACACTGAAGCTTTCTTT.

The chain combines TRBV7-2 with TRBJ2-7; the D gene is possibly TRBD1 (5 bases). Trimming removed 6 bases at V and 2 bases at J, with 17 bases between. Looked up from germline, CDR1 is SGHTA and CDR2 is FQGNSA. The CDR3 extends over 15 amino acids. This chain's CDR3 is CASRSPGQMPYEQYF. CDR3 coding DNA: TGTGCCAGCAGAAGCCCCGGACAAATGCCCTACGAGCAGTACTTC.

The CDR3 here is CASSLLSVNEQFF. CDR3 sequence (DNA): TGTGCCAGCAGTTTACTTAGCGTCAATGAGCAGTTCTTC. The V call is TRBV12-3 or TRBV12-4, the J call TRBJ2-1; TRBD2 might be the D (5 bases). The CDR3 consists of 13 residues. V was clipped by 2 bases and J by 6 bases, with 8 bases between them.

This clone appeared a single time. The rearrangement joins TRBV3-1 (or the pseudogene TRBV3-2) to TRBJ2-7, with D possibly matching TRBD1 (5 bases). V was trimmed by 0 bases and J by 0 bases, leaving 12 bases between them. The CDR3 totals 16 residues. Germline V gene data show CDR1 as LGHDT and CDR2 as YNNKEL (reference sequence). The CDR3 DNA is TGTGCCAGCAGCCAAGAATGGAAGGGGTACTCCTACGAGCAGTACTTC. Its translation: CASSQEWKGYSYEQYF.

The chain recombines TRBV12-3 or TRBV12-4 with TRBJ2-7; 7 bases line up with TRBD1. The CDR3 has 13 residues. Trimming cost V 6 bases and J 6 bases; bases outside gene matches: 8. CDR3 region: CASSTKQGLEQYF. The CDR3 region has the DNA TGTGCCAGCAGCACCAAACAGGGGCTCGAGCAGTACTTC.

The V and J genes are TRBV7-2 and TRBJ1-2; D gene ambiguous. V lost 4 bases, J lost 4 bases, and 19 bases lay in between. Per germline, CDR1 SGHTA and CDR2 FQGNSA. The CDR3 runs to 16 residues. CDR3 in DNA: TGTGCCAGCAGCTCACCCCCGGGGAGTCCGGGCTATGGCTACACCTTC. It is translated as CASSSPPGSPGYGYTF.

The rearrangement links TRBV18 to TRBJ1-5; 8 bases align to TRBD1. CDR1 is KGHSH and CDR2 is LQKENI in the germline V gene. This CDR3 has 14 residues. Losses at the gene ends were 5 bases for V and 3 bases for J; bases not matched to a gene: 3. This CDR3 is CASSTTGANQPQHF. DNA of the CDR3: TGTGCCAGCTCAACGACAGGGGCCAATCAGCCCCAGCATTTT.

The V and J genes are TRBV19 and TRBJ1-1; the D is unclear. The V end lost 0 bases, the J end lost 2 bases, and 13 bases lay between the germline ends. Per the germline V gene, CDR1 is LNHDA and CDR2 is SQIVND (reference sequence). CDR3 length equals 16 residues. The CDR3 region has the DNA TGTGCCAGTAGTATAGACGAGGGCGCCCGCAACACTGAAGCTTTCTTT. It specifies CASSIDEGARNTEAFF.

The chain has TRBV3-1 (or the pseudogene TRBV3-2) and TRBJ1-1; D gene unclear. Trimming cost V 4 bases and J 4 bases, with 10 bases left between them. Germline loops: CDR1 LGHDT, CDR2 YNNKEL (reference sequence). This CDR3 has 13 residues. Here the CDR3 reads CASSLKGGTEAFF. In DNA form, the CDR3 reads TGTGCCAGCAGCCTCAAGGGTGGCACTGAAGCTTTCTTT.

V is TRBV13 and J is TRBJ1-4, with a tentative D call TRBD1 (5 bases). This CDR3 has 13 amino acids. From germline, CDR1 is PRHDT and CDR2 FYEKMQ (reference sequence). V was clipped by 5 bases and J by 6 bases, with 10 bases between them. This chain's CDR3 is CASSPPGYEKLFF. As DNA, the CDR3 is TGTGCCAGCAGCCCCCCAGGGTATGAAAAACTGTTTTTT.

The V gene is TRBV2, the J gene TRBJ2-1; no firm D call. The V end was cut by 7 bases, the J end by 6 bases, with 10 bases between. Germline CDR1 reads SNHLY; CDR2 reads FYNNEI. CDR3 length: 12 residues. CDR3 amino acids: CASTKPPNEQFF. The CDR3 nucleotides read TGTGCCAGCACTAAGCCCCCCAATGAGCAGTTCTTC.

This sequence joins TRBV7-2 and TRBJ2-7; the D gene is possibly TRBD2 (6 bases). This CDR3 contains 15 residues. Germline V CDR1 and CDR2: SGHTA, FQGNSA. Trimming took off 1 base at V and 1 base at J, with 11 bases between the two ends. The CDR3, as DNA: TGTGCCAGCAGCTTAGTGGAGGCGGGATCCTACGAGCAGTACTTC. The encoded protein is CASSLVEAGSYEQYF.

V is TRBV5-4 and J is TRBJ2-7; the D is unclear. The length of the CDR3 is 15 residues. From germline, CDR1 is SGHNT and CDR2 YYREEE (reference sequence). V was clipped by 0 bases and J by 2 bases, with 12 bases between them. CDR3 bases: TGTGCCAGCAGCTTGGGGCAGCGACAAACCTACGAGCAGTACTTC. It yields the protein CASSLGQRQTYEQYF.

The chain combines TRBV11-3 with TRBJ2-1; D ambiguous. The CDR3 has 11 residues. Germline V gives CDR1 SGHNT, CDR2 YENEEA. V was clipped by 5 bases and J by 5 bases, with 4 bases between them. CDR3 in amino acids: CASSGDNEQFF. The CDR3 bases are TGTGCCAGCAGCGGGGACAATGAGCAGTTCTTC.

V is TRBV2 and J is TRBJ1-1; 8 positions match TRBD1. V trimming: 6 bases; J trimming: 1 base; junction bases outside the gene matches: 4. CDR1 is SNHLY and CDR2 is FYNNEI in the germline V gene. There are 14 residues in the CDR3. CDR3 DNA sequence: TGTGCCAGCAGGGACGGACAGGGGAACACTGAAGCTTTCTTT. It translates to CASRDGQGNTEAFF.

J is TRBJ2-7 and V is TRBV11-2; D might be TRBD1 (6 bases). CDR3 length equals 15 residues. Trimming left V 2 bases short and J 2 bases short, with 13 bases between. Germline assignment: CDR1 SGHAT and CDR2 FQNNGV. The CDR3 sequence: CASSLSPGATYEQYF. The CDR3 region has the DNA TGTGCCAGCAGCTTAAGTCCAGGGGCAACCTACGAGCAGTACTTC.

The table lists this clone with a few counts. V is TRBV5-4 and J is TRBJ1-2; perhaps TRBD1 as D (5 bases). The germline CDR1 and CDR2 sequences are SGHNT and YYREEE (reference sequence). The V gene lost 0 bases and the J gene lost 3 bases, with 12 bases spanning the gap. This CDR3 contains 15 residues. DNA of the CDR3: TGTGCCAGCAGCTTGGCAGGGAGCGAAGACTATGGCTACACCTTC. Encoded protein: CASSLAGSEDYGYTF.

The J gene is TRBJ2-2, the V gene TRBV28; D possibly corresponds to TRBD2 (5 bases). V was clipped by 10 bases and J by 4 bases, with 16 bases between them. The CDR3 consists of 14 residues. Germline V CDR1 and CDR2: MDHEN, SYDVKM. The CDR3 DNA follows: TGTGCCACCCTTTCCCCCGGGGTCACCGGGGAGCTGTTTTTT. Translation gives CATLSPGVTGELFF.

This chain links TRBV10-3 with TRBJ1-5, with 12 bases matching TRBD1. The trim removed 3 bases at V and 6 bases at J, leaving 6 bases unmatched. This CDR3 is built from 16 residues. The germline gives CDR1 ENHRY, CDR2 SYGVKD. CDR3 in DNA: TGTGCCATCAGTGATAGGGACAGGGGGCTCATTCAGCCCCAGCATTTT. Translating it yields CAISDRDRGLIQPQHF.

The gene calls are TRBV30 and TRBJ2-1, with TRBD2 identical over 9 bases. The CDR3 covers 16 residues. Germline V gene lookup returns CDR1 GTSNPN and CDR2 SVGIG (reference sequence). J lost 2 bases, V lost 0 bases, and 5 bases had no gene match. The CDR3 region is CAWSVRRLAAYNEQFF. CDR3 DNA sequence: TGTGCCTGGAGTGTACGTCGACTAGCGGCCTACAATGAGCAGTTCTTC.

The chain employs TRBV5-6 and TRBJ1-3; the D gene is possibly TRBD1 (5 bases). The germline V gene has CDR1 SGHDT and CDR2 YYEEEE. The CDR3 spans 15 residues. V was trimmed by 4 bases and J by 4 bases, leaving 15 bases between them. The CDR3 bases are TGTGCCAGCAGCCGCGTGAGATGGGGCGGAAACACCATATATTTT. Amino acids: CASSRVRWGGNTIYF.

The chain is built from TRBV5-1 and TRBJ1-6; D unresolved. In germline, CDR1 is SGHRS, CDR2 YFSETQ. The CDR3 totals 15 residues. Deletions cut 2 bases from V and 0 bases from J, with 6 bases between. CDR3 sequence reads: CASSLRSSYNSPLHF. The CDR3, as DNA: TGCGCCAGCAGCTTACGCAGCTCCTATAATTCACCCCTCCACTTT.

The chain uses TRBV28 and TRBJ2-7; TRBD1 matches at 7 bases. Looked up from germline, CDR1 is MDHEN and CDR2 is SYDVKM. This CDR3 spans 15 amino acids. With V trimmed by 5 bases and J by 0 bases, 7 bases remained unmatched. Here the CDR3 DNA reads TGTGCCAGCAGTCTCTCGGCAGGGGGCTCCTACGAGCAGTACTTC. Translating gives CASSLSAGGSYEQYF.

This clone was found once. The chain carries TRBV30 and TRBJ2-7; 7 bases fit TRBD2. This CDR3 region has 12 residues. Germline loops: CDR1 GTSNPN, CDR2 SVGIG (reference sequence). The CDR3 region has the DNA TGTGCATCGACTAGCCTAACCTACGAGCAGTACTTC. Its protein is CASTSLTYEQYF.

This chain links TRBV12-2 with TRBJ1-6. TRBV12-2 is designated a pseudogene. The CDR3 is 15 amino acids. The CDR3 spells CASRLKTVYNSPLHF. CDR3 coding DNA: TGTGCAAGTCGCCTGAAGACGGTGTATAATTCACCCCTCCACTTT.